A selection of T cell receptor beta chains follows, all from one sample in a study of beta chain features in type 1 diabetes. Assay: immunoSEQ multiplex PCR; the TCRdb copy retains only in-frame clones and omits some. The sample consists of over 300,000 clones, 9.3% of them appearing once. The sample taken for sequencing was central memory CD4+ T cells from blood. The receptors were sampled from a man between 25 and 39 years old with type 1 diabetes. Each CDR3 is given with its conserved first and last residue. D genes are given only for firm matches. Clone sizes are given selectively: once, few, many, or a class where the clone is expanded.

few	TRBV30	NA	TRBJ1-2	CAWKGQFNYGYTF	TGTGCCTGGAAGGGACAATTCAACTATGGCTACACCTTC
few	TRBV29-1	NA	TRBJ2-1	CSVSPDNEQFF	TGCAGCGTCTCGCCGGACAATGAGCAGTTCTTC
few	TRBV11-2	NA	TRBJ1-6	CASSFPESPLHF	TGTGCCAGCAGCTTCCCCGAATCACCCCTCCACTTT
NA	TRBV7-2	TRBD1	TRBJ1-4	CASSWTGGHEKLFF	TGTGCCAGCAGCTGGACAGGGGGACATGAAAAACTGTTTTTT
few	TRBV11-2	NA	TRBJ2-7	CASSVGGTVTYEQYF	TGTGCCAGCAGCGTAGGGGGAACAGTTACCTACGAGCAGTACTTC
NA	TRBV29-1	NA	TRBJ1-1	CSVAEPAGDTEAFF	TGCAGCGTTGCCGAGCCCGCGGGGGACACTGAAGCTTTCTTT
NA	TRBV6-5	NA	TRBJ1-1	CASISPRLGTEAFF	TGTGCCAGCATTTCGCCCCGTCTAGGGACTGAAGCTTTCTTT
few	TRBV4-3	NA	TRBJ1-2	CASSQEPRPTYGYTF	TGCGCCAGCAGCCAAGAACCTAGACCAACCTATGGCTACACCTTC
NA	TRBV18	TRBD1	TRBJ2-7	CASSPGTGSYEQYF	TGTGCCAGCTCACCAGGGACAGGGTCCTACGAGCAGTACTTC
NA	TRBV20-1	NA	TRBJ1-2	CSAREFDGYTF	TGCAGTGCGCGGGAATTCGATGGCTACACCTTC
few	TRBV7-2	NA	TRBJ1-5	CASSYQNQPQHF	TGTGCCAGCAGCTACCAGAATCAGCCCCAGCATTTT
NA	TRBV6-5	TRBD2	TRBJ2-3	CASSYGLAGKADTQYF	TGTGCCAGCAGTTACGGCCTAGCGGGGAAGGCAGATACGCAGTATTTT
NA	TRBV7-2	NA	TRBJ2-7	CASSLTRDNEQYF	TGTGCCAGCAGCTTAACAAGGGACAACGAGCAGTACTTC
few	TRBV11-2	NA	TRBJ1-3	CASSLERVSGNTIYF	TGTGCCAGCAGCTTAGAGCGAGTCTCTGGAAACACCATATATTTT
NA	TRBV30	NA	TRBJ1-1	CAWIAGARRRNTEAFF	TGTGCCTGGATCGCAGGGGCCCGGAGACGGAACACTGAAGCTTTCTTT
few	TRBV4-1	NA	TRBJ1-5	CASSQEVAQSYQPQHF	TGCGCCAGCAGCCAAGAGGTGGCGCAATCGTATCAGCCCCAGCATTTT
NA	TRBV28	NA	TRBJ1-5	CATRTANQPQHF	TGTGCCACCAGGACAGCTAATCAGCCCCAGCATTTT
few	TRBV4-3	NA	TRBJ2-5	CASSQWGVEGETQYF	TGCGCCAGCAGCCAATGGGGGGTCGAGGGGGAGACCCAGTACTTC
NA	TRBV5-6	TRBD2	TRBJ2-1	CASSLLASGHNEQFF	TGTGCCAGCAGCTTGCTGGCTAGCGGGCACAATGAGCAGTTCTTC
NA	TRBV29-1	TRBD1	TRBJ2-5	CSVPGTGEETQYF	TGCAGCGTGCCTGGGACAGGGGAAGAGACCCAGTACTTC
NA	TRBV29-1	TRBD2	TRBJ2-3	CSVDAPSGGTDTQYF	TGCAGCGTCGATGCGCCGAGCGGGGGAACAGATACGCAGTATTTT
NA	TRBV12-2	NA	TRBJ2-5	CASRLFGTSEETQYF	TGTGCAAGTCGCTTATTTGGGACTAGCGAAGAGACCCAGTACTTC
NA	TRBV11-2	NA	TRBJ2-3	CASSLGLTSTDTQYF	TGTGCCAGCAGCTTAGGGCTGACTAGCACAGATACGCAGTATTTT